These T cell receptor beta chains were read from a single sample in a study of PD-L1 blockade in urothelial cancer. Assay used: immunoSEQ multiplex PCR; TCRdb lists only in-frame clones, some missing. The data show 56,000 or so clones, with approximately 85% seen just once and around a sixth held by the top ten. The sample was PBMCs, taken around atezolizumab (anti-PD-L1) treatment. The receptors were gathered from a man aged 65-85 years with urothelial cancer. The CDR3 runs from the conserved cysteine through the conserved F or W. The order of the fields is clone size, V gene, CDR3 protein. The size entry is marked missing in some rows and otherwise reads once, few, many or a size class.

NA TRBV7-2 CASRPSGRAKHEQYF
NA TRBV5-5 CASSPFSGNTIYF
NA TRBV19 CASSIGQLTDTQYF
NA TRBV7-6 CASSFPGGPYEQYF
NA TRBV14 CASSLTTSSTDTQYF
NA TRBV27 CASSASGLAGGEQFF
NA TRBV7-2 CASSLFPPWRINYGYTF
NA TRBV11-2 CASSSRHSQETQYF
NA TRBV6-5 CAVSGSEQYF
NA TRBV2 CAGRGGADEKLFF
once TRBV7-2 CASSLSRARYAYF
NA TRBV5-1 CASSLGPQAGGNYEQYF
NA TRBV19 CASSPQGGTEAFF
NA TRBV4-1 CASSQGLSRDSSIETQYF
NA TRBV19 CASSSASGNTGELFF
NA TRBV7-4 CASSSGTHSSYEQYF
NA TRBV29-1 CSVEFQGGNTEAFF
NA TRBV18 CASSPGGDGEKLFF
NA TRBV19 CASSWTGGQFF
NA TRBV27 CASSIHGLAGYEQYF
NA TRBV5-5 CASSLGQLVNQPQHF
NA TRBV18 CASSPGQSNTEAFF
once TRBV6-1 CASSEQSGTGGLIYGYTF
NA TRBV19 CASSIGTGGAQPQHF
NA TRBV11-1 CASTEQGSGELFF